This entry lists 23 T cell receptor beta chains sequenced from one sample in a study of T cells in women clearing cervical HPV infection. Some clones are missing from TCRdb's copy, which holds only in-frame ones; the method was immunoSEQ multiplex PCR. Seen in this sample are approximately 30,000 clones; the ten most common clones hold 15% to 20%. Sample: blood buffy coat. These receptors were taken from a woman aged 18-70 years with a cervical HPV16 infection that either progressed to CIN3+ or cleared (not recorded which).

Comments on this clone: The read comes to an end 3 residues before the CDR3 does, leaving the germline J gene to fill in the end. V and J are TRBV7-3 and TRBJ2-7; TRBD1 matches 7 bases. CDR3 length: 14 amino acids. The germline gives CDR1 SGHTA, CDR2 FQGTGA. Losses at the gene ends were 4 bases for V and 6 bases for J; bases not matched to a gene: 9. The CDR3 DNA, read in part, is TGTGCCAGCAGCTCGGACAGGAGTTACGGCGAG. It encodes CASSSDRSYGE. The entire CDR3 reads CASSSDRSYGEQYF.

For this clone: The read ends 3 residues shy of where the CDR3 ends; the end is completed using the germline J gene. The gene calls are TRBV2 and TRBJ2-3, with TRBD1 matching 7 bases. CDR1 and CDR2 from the germline V gene are SNHLY and FYNNEI. CDR3 length equals 16 residues. The CDR3 reads CASSEALGGPQETQYF. The CDR3 bases that were read are TGTGCCAGCAGTGAAGCATTAGGGGGCCCTCAAGAGACG.

As for this clone: The CDR3 end is not reached by the read, which stops 3 residues before it; the germline J gene fills it in. The chain links TRBV10-3 to TRBJ2-7, with D possibly being TRBD2 (5 bases). The germline CDR1 and CDR2 sequences are ENHRY and SYGVKD. V lost 3 bases to trimming and J lost 6 bases, with 21 bases between them. This CDR3 comprises 16 residues. The CDR3 loop reads CAISDLLSGAFGEQYF. The part of the CDR3 DNA that was read is TGTGCCATCAGTGATCTCCTAAGCGGAGCTTTTGGCGAG.

Comment on this clone: The sequenced fragment ends 3 residues before the CDR3 boundary, so the rest is inferred from the germline J gene. The chain links TRBV5-6 to TRBJ1-1; perhaps TRBD1 as D (5 bases). The CDR3 consists of 15 residues. The V gene lost 0 bases and the J gene lost 4 bases, with 13 bases spanning the gap. Looked up from germline, CDR1 is SGHDT and CDR2 is YYEEEE. The CDR3 DNA, read in part, is TGTGCCAGCAGCTTGGTTGGTCCAGGGAGCACTGAA. It yields the protein CASSLVGPGSTE. Given in full, the CDR3 is CASSLVGPGSTEAFF. Full variable domain (rest looked up from reference TRBV5-6 and TRBJ1-1): DAGVTQSPTHLIKTRGQQVTLRCSPKSGHDTVSWYQQALGQGPQFIFQYYEEEERQRGNFPDRFSGHQFPNYSSELNVNALLLGDSALYLCASSLVGPGSTEAFFGQGTRLTVV.

Comment on this clone: The read comes to an end 3 residues before the CDR3 does, leaving the germline J gene to fill in the end. The V call is TRBV7-6, the J call TRBJ1-2; D is perhaps TRBD1 (5 bases). The CDR3 loop spans 15 amino acids. Germline CDR1 reads SGHVS; CDR2 reads FNYEAQ. Partial CDR3 DNA: TGTGCCAGCAGCGTTCACGGCGACAGCACAGATACC. Its protein product is CASSVHGDSTDT. The full CDR3 sequence reads CASSVHGDSTDTYTF.

About this clone itself: The read terminates 3 residues ahead of where the CDR3 ends, so the germline J gene completes it. This chain joins TRBV30 and TRBJ1-1; D is ambiguous. Germline CDR1 is GTSNPN and CDR2 is SVGIG (reference sequence). CDR3 length: 12 residues. Trimming pared 7 bases from V and 2 bases from J, leaving 11 bases between. CDR3 DNA (partial): TGTGCCTCGAGACGGTCTAACACTGAA. Translation gives CASRRSNTE. The CDR3 in its entirety is CASRRSNTEAFF.

With regard to this clone: The CDR3 end lies 3 residues beyond the end of the read and is filled in from the germline J gene. This chain uses TRBV6-2 or TRBV6-3 with TRBJ2-5; 8 bases fit TRBD2. CDR1 and CDR2 (germline): MNHEY, SVGEGT. This CDR3 region has 15 residues. V shed 8 bases, J shed 5 bases, and the junction held 13 bases outside the gene matches. The CDR3 reads CASRTGGAFRETQYF. The part of the CDR3 DNA that was read is TGTGCCAGCCGTACGGGGGGGGCGTTCAGGGAGACC.

On this clone: The read terminates 3 residues before the CDR3 end, so the remaining end is supplied by the germline J gene. V and J are TRBV18 and TRBJ2-3, with 8 nucleotides matching TRBD2. CDR1 and CDR2 from the germline V gene are KGHSH and LQKENI. This CDR3 spans 16 amino acids. After removal of 3 bases from V and 2 bases from J, the junction contained 7 bases not matched to a gene. The part of the CDR3 DNA that was read is TGTGCCAGCTCACCTCTACTAGCGGATCTCACAGATACG. Translated, it gives CASSPLLADLTDT. In full, the CDR3 is CASSPLLADLTDTQYF.

To note about this clone: The read comes to an end 3 residues before the CDR3 does, leaving the germline J gene to fill in the end. The chain links TRBV6-2 or TRBV6-3 to TRBJ2-5; a possible D gene is TRBD2 (8 bases). Per germline, CDR1 MNHEY and CDR2 SVGEGT. CDR3 length: 17 amino acids. Here the CDR3 reads CASRDTPGGAGTDTQYF. CDR3 bases read: TGTGCCAGCAGAGATACCCCCGGGGGGGCCGGGACAGATACC.

Turning to this clone: The junction and the germline gene differ at one end; a read error may be behind it. The CDR3 extends 3 residues past the end of the read, so its final part is completed from the germline J gene. The chain carries TRBV7-7 and TRBJ2-3; 11 bases are a match to TRBD2. CDR1 and CDR2 (germline): SSHAT, FNYEAQ (reference sequence). The CDR3 extends over 18 amino acids. Partial CDR3 DNA: TGTGCTAGCAGCTTAGTCGCTAGCGGGAGGTACCTCCAAGAGACG. Translation gives CASSLVASGRYLQET. The full CDR3 reads CASSLVASGRYLQETQYF.

Concerning this clone itself: The DNA ends 3 residues before the CDR3 does, and the rest of the CDR3 is filled in from the germline J gene. The chain joins TRBV2 to TRBJ2-1; tentatively, D is TRBD1 (7 bases). Germline lookup yields CDR1 SNHLY and CDR2 FYNNEI. This CDR3 comprises 15 residues. V gave up 3 bases and J gave up 2 bases, with 11 bases separating them. The sequenced part of the CDR3 DNA is TGTGCCAGCAGTGACAGGGGGGACACCTACAATGAG. Translating gives CASSDRGDTYNE. In full, the CDR3 is CASSDRGDTYNEQFF.

Concerning this clone itself: The CDR3 end lies 3 residues beyond the end of the read and is filled in from the germline J gene. The genes are TRBV6-4 and TRBJ2-1; a possible D gene is TRBD2 (6 bases). V lost 8 bases to trimming and J lost 6 bases, with 17 bases between them. The CDR3 runs to 14 residues. CDR1 MRHNA and CDR2 SNTAGT come from the germline V gene. The CDR3 DNA, read in part, is TGTGCCAGCGCACCCGGCGGGGCGGGCAATGAG. It translates to CASAPGGAGNE. In full, the CDR3 is CASAPGGAGNEQFF.

Concerning this clone: Read coverage stops 3 residues before the CDR3 terminus; the germline J gene supplies the remainder. V is TRBV20-1 and J is TRBJ1-2; no clear D. In germline, CDR1 is DFQATT, CDR2 SNEGSKA (reference sequence). Trimming took off 6 bases at V and 4 bases at J, with 15 bases between the two ends. CDR3 length: 13 residues. The DNA read from the CDR3 is TGCAGTGCCCAAGAAGAGACAATCTATGGC. This translates into CSAQEETIYG. The whole CDR3 protein is CSAQEETIYGYTF.

For this clone: The read ends 3 residues early relative to the CDR3; the germline J gene fills the gap. This chain connects TRBV20-1 to TRBJ2-2; perhaps TRBD2 as D (7 bases). CDR1 is DFQATT and CDR2 is SNEGSKA in the germline V gene (reference sequence). This CDR3 comprises 15 residues. Trimming pared 3 bases from V and 1 base from J, leaving 12 bases between. This chain's CDR3 is CSASGGGRNTGELFF. Incomplete CDR3 DNA: TGCAGTGCTAGTGGGGGCGGGAGGAACACCGGGGAG.

With regard to this clone: One end of the junction is discordant with germline, which a read error may explain. The observed sequence ends 3 residues before the CDR3 terminus, with the missing tail filled in from the germline J gene. The sample carries other DNA sequences with the same CDR3. The J gene is TRBJ1-1, the V gene TRBV4-2; D unresolved. The CDR3 is made up of 14 amino acids. The V gene's germline CDR1 is LGHNA and CDR2 YNFKEQ. Partial CDR3 DNA: TGCGCCAGCAGCCAAGAATCATGGAACACTGAA. It specifies CASSQESWNTE. The full-length CDR3 reads as CASSQESWNTEAFF.

To note about this clone: The read halts 3 residues ahead of the CDR3 end, with the missing end drawn from the germline J gene. The genes are TRBV6-4 and TRBJ1-5, with a weak D call TRBD1 (5 bases). This CDR3 spans 13 amino acids. The V gene's germline CDR1 is MRHNA and CDR2 SNTAGT. V lost 8 bases and J 7 bases, leaving 15 bases between the germline ends. Incomplete CDR3 DNA: TGTGCCAGCGGCTCGGGGGAGGGACAGCCC. Its translation is CASGSGEGQP. The complete CDR3 protein is CASGSGEGQPQHF.

Details on this clone: The read finishes 3 residues shy of the CDR3 end, and the germline J gene is used to complete it. This chain uses TRBV7-8 with TRBJ2-7, with 12 bases identical to TRBD2. J gave up 3 bases and V 6 bases, and 6 bases lay outside the gene matches. The V gene's germline CDR1 is SGHVS and CDR2 FQNEAQ. CDR3 size: 15 residues. The DNA read from the CDR3 is TGTGCCAGCAGAGGACTAGCGGGGATCGGCTACGAG. Protein: CASRGLAGIGYE. The whole CDR3 protein reads CASRGLAGIGYEQYF.

With respect to this clone: The read comes to an end 3 residues before the CDR3 does, leaving the germline J gene to fill in the end. The chain employs TRBV7-9 and TRBJ2-7, with TRBD1 matching over 8 bases. J lost 2 bases, V lost 7 bases, and 10 bases had no gene match. This CDR3 comprises 15 residues. In germline, CDR1 is SEHNR, CDR2 FQNEAQ (reference sequence). The CDR3: CASTVPGTGAYEQYF. The covered CDR3 bases are TGTGCCAGCACCGTTCCCGGGACAGGTGCCTACGAG.

On this clone: The read stops 3 residues short of the end of the CDR3; the missing end is completed from the germline J gene. The gene calls are TRBV19 and TRBJ1-2; D is possibly TRBD1 (5 bases). CDR3 length: 15 amino acids. Germline-derived CDR1 and CDR2 are LNHDA and SQIVND (reference sequence). The covered CDR3 bases are TGTGCCAGTAGTGCGGGACTAGGGGACCCCTACGAC. Amino acids: CASSAGLGDPYD. The whole CDR3 reads CASSAGLGDPYDYTF.

Considering frequency, this clone is medium-sized. Read coverage stops 3 residues before the CDR3 terminus; the germline J gene supplies the remainder. This sequence joins TRBV29-1 and TRBJ1-1, with 9 bases identical to TRBD1. The CDR3 extends over 13 amino acids. The junction had 8 bases not matched to a gene; V was cut back by 7 bases and J by 5 bases. The V gene's germline CDR1 is SQVTM and CDR2 ANQGSEA. The CDR3 DNA, read in part, is TGCAGCGCCGACAGGGGGGGGAATACTGAA. It yields the protein CSADRGGNTE. The CDR3 reads in full as CSADRGGNTEAFF.

Of note for this clone: With the read ending 3 residues before the CDR3 end, the germline J gene is used to fill in that end. The V call is TRBV20-1, the J call TRBJ2-3; a possible D gene is TRBD2 (5 bases). The CDR3 spans 14 residues. Germline V gene data show CDR1 as DFQATT and CDR2 as SNEGSKA (reference sequence). Trimming stripped 6 bases from V and 1 base from J, with 14 bases between. The CDR3 DNA, read in part, is TGCAGTGCCCGTAGCGTCTCCCGCACAGATACG. Translating gives CSARSVSRTDT. The whole CDR3 protein is CSARSVSRTDTQYF.

Notes on this clone: The missing CDR3 end, 3 residues past where the read stops, is filled in from the germline J gene. This sequence joins TRBV30 and TRBJ1-2; D remains unclear. The germline V gene encodes CDR1 GTSNPN and CDR2 SVGIG (reference sequence). The CDR3 runs to 13 residues. CDR3 DNA (partial): TGTGCCTGGAGTGTCACCCCAAGCGGGGAC. As protein: CAWSVTPSGD. The CDR3 reads in full as CAWSVTPSGDYTF.

In regard to this clone: Coverage ceases 3 residues before the CDR3 finishes, and the germline J gene fills in the end. The gene calls are TRBV7-2 and TRBJ1-2; D might be TRBD1 (5 bases). This CDR3 spans 15 amino acids. In germline, CDR1 is SGHTA, CDR2 FQGNSA. CDR3 DNA, as far as it was read: TGTGCCAGCAGCCGGGGACTAGCTCCCTCCTACGAC. Protein sequence: CASSRGLAPSYD. The CDR3 reads in full as CASSRGLAPSYDYTF.